Sequencing of this T cell receptor (beta chain) was carried out in a study of blood T cell repertoires in COVID-19. Overall study: The United States, Italy and Spain supplied acute and convalescent COVID-19 samples. Sources were T cells, B-cell-depleted T cells, or PBMCs; the material itself was cDNA or gDNA.

This CDR3 is 16 amino acids long. Germline loops: CDR1 SGHRS, CDR2 YFSETQ. The V segment lost 2 bases and the J segment 5 bases; nucleotides outside the gene matches: 10. Methods used by the authors: Reference gene primer amplification gave estimated nucleated cell counts. The data were produced by immunoSEQ multiplex PCR, yet TCRdb's version contains in-frame clones alone and is incomplete. The DNA was the basis for D and trimming; V, J and clone size are from that table. The table has around 94,000 clones, approximately 90% seen once. Sequencing was carried out using peripheral blood. The source of this sequence is a man aged 50-60 years with active COVID-19. The chain has TRBV5-1 and TRBJ2-7; 10 bases fit TRBD1. The CDR3 DNA reads TGCGCCAGCAGCTTAAGGCCGGGACAGGGGAGCCACGAGCAGTACTTC. This sequence encodes CASSLRPGQGSHEQYF.